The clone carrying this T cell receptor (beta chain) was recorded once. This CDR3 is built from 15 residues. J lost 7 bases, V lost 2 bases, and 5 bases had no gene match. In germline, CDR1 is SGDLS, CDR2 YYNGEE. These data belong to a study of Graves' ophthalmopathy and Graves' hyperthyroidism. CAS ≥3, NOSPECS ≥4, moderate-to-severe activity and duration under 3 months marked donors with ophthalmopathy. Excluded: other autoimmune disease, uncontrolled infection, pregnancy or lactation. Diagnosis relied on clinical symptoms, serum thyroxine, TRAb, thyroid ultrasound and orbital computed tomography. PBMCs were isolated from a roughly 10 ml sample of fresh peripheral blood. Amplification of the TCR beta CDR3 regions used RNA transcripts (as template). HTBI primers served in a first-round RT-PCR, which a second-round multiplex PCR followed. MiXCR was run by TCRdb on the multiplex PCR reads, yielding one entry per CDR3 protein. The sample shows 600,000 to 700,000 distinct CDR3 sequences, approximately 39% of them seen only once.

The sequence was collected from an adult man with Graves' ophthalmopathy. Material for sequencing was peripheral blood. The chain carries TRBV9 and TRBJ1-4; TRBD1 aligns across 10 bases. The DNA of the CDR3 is TGTGCCAGCAGCGTGGGACAGGGGTCGAGTGAAAAACTGTTTTTT. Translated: CASSVGQGSSEKLFF.